Below, one T cell receptor beta chain is given with its context. The antigen this receptor binds is unknown. It has no much larger one-base neighbor in the sample; base qualities were not kept. The sample comes from a study of shared clonotypes between healthy human individuals (dated by TCRdb to the early 2020s). In terms of the full investigation: A couple of women and a few men aged 18 to 49 years were included in the cohort. Per donor, three plates each were used for CD4 naive and CD4 memory, two for CD8 naive, and one for CD8 memory. The study deeply sequenced blood TCR repertoires of about 5 healthy adults to estimate repertoire size and the extent of clonotype sharing between individuals. Libraries were prepared and TCR repertoires were sequenced by different laboratories using diverse techniques, in order to increase sequencing depth and limit assay-specific biases. Per donor, leukapheresis produced somewhere between about 0.9 and 9 billion PBMCs.

Broader findings and caveats from the paper: Rarefaction of sorted-subset datasets indicated incomplete sequencing despite the large sequencing depth. Sampling was restricted to blood, and TCR repertoires in tissue are likely to differ from TCR repertoires in blood. The small number of donors limited the genetic and exposure-history diversity represented. Naive subsets generally had larger estimated clonotype richness than memory subsets did. Clonotypes shared by all four sorted-subset donors showed higher generation probabilities than non-shared clonotypes. About 4.5% of naive CD4, around 3.5% of naive CD8, around 2.3% of memory CD4, and 0.4% of memory CD8 clonotypes were shared across several donors. Based on pairwise subsampling, the degree of clonotype sharing among donors was expected to be affected by sequencing depth.

Using the deep immunoSEQ assay, multiplex PCR amplified TCR CDR3 regions from genomic DNA. Extracted genomic DNA from each cell subset was spread evenly across all wells of several immunoSEQ 96-well plates, with each plate serving as a replicate. For sorted subsets, about 210 ng of genomic DNA, equivalent to around 30,000 T cell genomes, went into each replicate PCR. Purified libraries were measured with a Qubit 3.0 fluorometer, size-checked on a Bioanalyzer 2100, and measured again with the KAPA Library Quantification kit. Each immunoSEQ 96-well plate was sequenced on its own single-read 150-cycle Illumina NextSeq 550 flow cell. In the authors' own workflow: Because only junctional sequences without quality scores were contained in the immunoSEQ output, filtering matching that applied to full-length reads could not be performed. Sequences were annotated with PyIR, a Python wrapper for IgBLAST v1.9, using IMGT germline references to assign V/J genes and CDR3. Reads were filtered out if the reads had weak V/J assignments (E-value above 1e-6), no CDR3, stop codons, out-of-frame junctions, or ambiguous translated residues. V3J clonotypes were defined by identical inferred V gene, J gene, and CDR3 amino acid sequence. To compute the percentage overlap between repertoires, the number of shared unique clonotypes was divided by the size of the smaller repertoire. RTK rarefaction, the Chao1 estimator, and Recon v2.1 estimates of unobserved clonotypes were used to assess repertoire richness. Generation probabilities for all TCRbeta clonotypes obtained by the gDNA method from four donors were computed using OLGA. As stored in TCRdb, this immuneACCESS dataset retains in-frame rearrangements with V and J assigned. A fraction of the clones does not appear; measured against another copy, unresolved V genes explain less than half of the discrepancy, and the remainder lacks a known reason. Clone size and the V and J calls come from that table; the DNA yielded D and trimming. This sample has 2,100,000 or so clones in its table, and roughly 95% of those were observed once. Approximately 0.13% of the sample belongs to the ten largest clones.

The germline V gene provides CDR1 SGHTS and CDR2 YDEGEE. At the junction V is shortened by 4 bases and J by 7 bases, with 20 bases in between. The CDR3 goes from the cysteine to the phenylalanine over 15 residues. Only the CDR3 part of the read is kept: 45 bases, read in frame from the first base. The donors were healthy, HIV-negative adults with no recently reported acute infections or vaccinations. All donors were Caucasian adults living in Nashville, Tennessee, USA. CD4+ T cells were enriched by magnetic negative selection, after which naive cells were positively selected on CD45RA and the negative fraction was taken as the memory subset. Blood was obtained by leukapheresis, after which PBMCs were separated by Ficoll-Histopaque density gradient centrifugation and cryopreserved in liquid nitrogen vapor phase. Analytical flow cytometry was used to check the purity and quantity of each magnetically sorted T cell population. Genomic DNA was isolated from every sorted fraction and measured by UV absorbance on a Nanodrop 2000c.

This receptor was obtained from a man younger than 35 in good health. The chain uses TRBV5-8 and TRBJ1-1; tentative D gene TRBD1, with 5 bases matching. Sequenced input: naive CD4+ T cells sorted from blood. The sample's cell subset or site label is to be understood as: CD45RA+ positively selected. The DNA is TGTGCCAGCAGCCGCCGGGACGGAGGCAACTTTGAAGCTTTCTTT. This gives the protein CASSRRDGGNFEAFF.